This T cell receptor (beta chain) was sequenced in a study of metastatic and nonmetastatic thyroid tumors. The overall study: Repertoires were compared across blood and tumor or nodule tissue from malignant and benign thyroid patients. Study conclusions and caveats: It was reportedly found that TCR beta diversity was significantly higher in malignant thyroid tumors than in benign nodules, a difference seen in both blood and tumor samples.

Thyroid surgery took place with no prior treatment in any patient. In the study's own analysis: Across clinicopathological groups, CDR3 differences served as the basis for building a distant-metastasis classifier for papillary thyroid cancer. Via MiXCR, TCRdb re-called the PCR reads. These V and J calls originate from TCRdb's pipeline instead of the authors' own analysis. Here the sample spans over 9,000 clones, 35% to 45% being singletons. This clone was recorded only once. Its antigen is not identified. CDR1 is SGHRS, CDR2 YFSETQ, per germline. V dropped 0 bases and J dropped 6 bases, with 9 bases sitting between them. The CDR3 length is 14 residues.

Sequencing used tumor tissue. J is TRBJ2-2 and V is TRBV5-1; D is perhaps TRBD2 (5 bases). The clonotype originates from a female donor with papillary thyroid cancer or a benign thyroid nodule (not recorded which). Some clones in this sample may be carry-over from other donors' samples. The chain's CDR3 is CASSLGEKAGELFF. The DNA of the CDR3 is TGCGCCAGCAGCTTGGGGGAGAAAGCCGGGGAGCTGTTTTTT.